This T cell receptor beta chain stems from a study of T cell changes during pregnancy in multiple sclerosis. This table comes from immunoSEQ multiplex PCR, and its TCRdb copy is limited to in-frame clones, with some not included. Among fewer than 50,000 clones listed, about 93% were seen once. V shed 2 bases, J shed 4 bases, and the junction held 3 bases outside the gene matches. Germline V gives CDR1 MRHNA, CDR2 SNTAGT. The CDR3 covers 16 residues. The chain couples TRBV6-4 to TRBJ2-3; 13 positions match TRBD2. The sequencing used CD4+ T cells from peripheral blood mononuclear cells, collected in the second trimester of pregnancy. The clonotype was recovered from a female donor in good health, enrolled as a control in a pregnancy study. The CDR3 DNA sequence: TGTGCCAGCAGTGACCAACTAGCGGGGGGGCCAGATACGCAGTATTTT. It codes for CASSDQLAGGPDTQYF.